The T cell receptor (beta chain) under discussion was sequenced for a study of beta chain features in type 1 diabetes. Background on the study: The study found patients and healthy donors alike in age, gender and cell yields. Overall study findings and caveats: The study found moderately but significantly shorter TCRB CDR3s in all four CD4+ subsets of Type 1 diabetes patients.

Since all of the isolated RNA was reverse transcribed, expressed TCRB transcripts were what got sequenced. Profiling relied on immunoSEQ multiplex PCR, and the TCRdb table lists in-frame clones only, not all of them. Among some 330,000 clones, 11% were seen once, and the ten largest hold around 0.015%. With respect to this clone: Its target is not known.

Germline assignment: CDR1 SGHDT and CDR2 YYEEEE. There are 16 residues in the CDR3. The specimen sequenced was naive CD4+ T cells from blood. J is TRBJ2-5 and V is TRBV5-6, with D tentatively TRBD2 (5 bases). The J call may be faulty, since TRBJ2-7 better matches the DNA end. The source of this sequence is a woman in her twenties or thirties in good health. CDR3 nucleotides: TGTGCCAGCAGCACAACATCGGGCCTAGCTCCCTACGAGCAGTACTTC. As protein: CASSTTSGLAPYEQYF.